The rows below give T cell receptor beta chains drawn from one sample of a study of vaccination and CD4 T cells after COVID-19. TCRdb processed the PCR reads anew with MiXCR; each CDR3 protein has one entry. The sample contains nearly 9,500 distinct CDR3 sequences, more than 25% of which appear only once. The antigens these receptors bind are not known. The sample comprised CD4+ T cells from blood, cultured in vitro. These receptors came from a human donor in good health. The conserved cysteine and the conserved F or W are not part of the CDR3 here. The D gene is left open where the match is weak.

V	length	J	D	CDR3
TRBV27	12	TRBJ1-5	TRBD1	ASSLWTGGQPQH
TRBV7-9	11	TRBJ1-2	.	ASTIGPNYGYT
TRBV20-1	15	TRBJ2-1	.	SARDKGQAISYNEQF
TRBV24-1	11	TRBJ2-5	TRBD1	ATGGTGEETQY
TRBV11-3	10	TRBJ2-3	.	ASSLDPRTQY
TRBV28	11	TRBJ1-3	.	ASTGPARDTIY
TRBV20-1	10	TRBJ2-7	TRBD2	SALAGEGEQY
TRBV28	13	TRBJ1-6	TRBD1	ASSPRDRGLSPLH
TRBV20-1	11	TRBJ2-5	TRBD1	SARTGLRETQY
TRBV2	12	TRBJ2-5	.	ASSEGPFGETQY
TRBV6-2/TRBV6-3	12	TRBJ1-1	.	ASSPGGQPREAF
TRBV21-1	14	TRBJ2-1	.	ASSKSEREGYNEQF
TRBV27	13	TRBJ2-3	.	ASSLVTGRTDTQY
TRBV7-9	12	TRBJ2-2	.	ASSLARTTGELF